Shown below are 32 T cell receptor beta chains from a single sample sequenced in a study of T cells expressing NK-cell markers. With the 5' RACE reads reprocessed, TCRdb shows one record per CDR3 protein and no DNA. This listing includes around 260,000 distinct CDR3 sequences. Material: blood T cells: a sorted CD56 or NKG2C T cell subset, CD4+ or CD8+ T cells, or bulk PBMC T cells (not recorded which). The receptors stem from a woman between 18 and 70 years old in good health.

The J gene is TRBJ2-5, the V gene TRBV6-1; without DNA, the TCRdb call of TRBD1 cannot be checked. The CDR3 contains 13 residues. Germline V gene sequence: CDR1 MNHNS, CDR2 SASEGT. The CDR3 sequence: CASSERGWETQYF.

The genes are TRBV15 and TRBJ1-6; the D gene TCRdb calls, TRBD1, cannot be checked with no DNA. This CDR3 spans 16 amino acids. Germline CDR1 and CDR2: LNHNV and YYDKDF (reference sequence). The CDR3 sequence is CATSRDLRGFNSPLHF.

This rearrangement joins TRBV27 to TRBJ1-1; the TRBD1 assignment by TCRdb is unverifiable without DNA. Germline V gene lookup returns CDR1 MNHEY and CDR2 SMNVEV (reference sequence). The CDR3 has 14 amino acids. The CDR3 reads CASSFLRGNTEAFF.

The genes are TRBV20-1 and TRBJ2-3; TCRdb calls TRBD2, which cannot be checked without DNA. This CDR3 is 15 amino acids long. Per the germline V gene, CDR1 is DFQATT and CDR2 is SNEGSKA (reference sequence). CDR3 loop: CSAPPPLAGLDTQYF.

The chain recombines TRBV5-1 with TRBJ1-1. CDR3 size: 14 residues. Germline V gene sequence: CDR1 SGHRS, CDR2 YFSETQ. The CDR3 reads CASSFSSQNTEAFF. The full variable domain, with the rest looked up from reference TRBV5-1 and TRBJ1-1, is KAGVTQTPRYLIKTRGQQVTLSCSPISGHRSVSWYQQTPGQGLQFLFEYFSETQRNKGNFPGRFSGRQFSNSRSEMNVSTLELGDSALYLCASSFSSQNTEAFFGQGTRLTVV.

V usage is TRBV3-1 and J usage is TRBJ1-2; TCRdb calls TRBD1, which cannot be checked without DNA. Germline CDR1 and CDR2: LGHDT and YNNKEL (reference sequence). The CDR3 length is 14 residues. CDR3: CASSQEWQGGGYTF.

The V gene is TRBV3-1, the J gene TRBJ1-6; absent DNA, TCRdb's TRBD1 call cannot be checked. There are 17 residues in the CDR3. Per germline, CDR1 LGHDT and CDR2 YNNKEL (reference sequence). The CDR3 loop reads CASSGQGQSSYNSPLHF.

The CDR3 is CASTKGETQYF. The chain employs TRBV6-6 and TRBJ2-5; the D call of TRBD1 rests on TCRdb alone, since no DNA is present to check it. The CDR3 is made up of 11 amino acids. From germline, CDR1 is MNHNY and CDR2 SVGAGI (reference sequence).

This chain uses TRBV27 with TRBJ2-5; TCRdb's assignment of TRBD1 cannot be checked, as there is no DNA. The CDR3 extends over 16 amino acids. Germline CDR1 is MNHEY and CDR2 is SMNVEV (reference sequence). CDR3 protein: CASSFLGTGGQETQYF.

The J gene is TRBJ1-1, the V gene TRBV20-1; TCRdb's D call of TRBD1 is untestable without DNA. Germline CDR1 is DFQATT and CDR2 is SNEGSKA (reference sequence). The CDR3 runs to 12 residues. CDR3 sequence reads: CSVQGIRTEAFF.

The CDR3 reads CASSSGQGVGYNSPLHF. This chain connects TRBV5-1 to TRBJ1-6. This CDR3 comprises 17 residues. Germline values: CDR1 SGHRS, CDR2 YFSETQ.

The CDR3: CASSVFLGSRFNEQFF. This chain connects TRBV9 to TRBJ2-1. CDR1 SGDLS and CDR2 YYNGEE come from the germline V gene. The CDR3 runs to 16 residues.

This rearrangement joins TRBV11-2 to TRBJ2-1; TCRdb's D gene call, TRBD1, goes unchecked for lack of DNA. The CDR3 extends over 14 amino acids. The germline CDR1 and CDR2 sequences are SGHAT and FQNNGV. This chain's CDR3 is CASSSDRGYNEQFF. Full variable domain (rest looked up from reference TRBV11-2 and TRBJ2-1): EAGVAQSPRYKIIEKRQSVAFWCNPISGHATLYWYQQILGQGPKLLIQFQNNGVVDDSQLPKDRFSAERLKGVDSTLKIQPAKLEDSAVYLCASSSDRGYNEQFFGPGTRLTVL.

The chain is built from TRBV28 and TRBJ2-2; TCRdb picks TRBD2, but there is no DNA to check that call. Per germline, CDR1 MDHEN and CDR2 SYDVKM. The CDR3 has 14 amino acids. CDR3 sequence reads: CATGAWAFPGELFF.

The CDR3 sequence: CASASGDTQYF. The rearrangement joins TRBV6-4 to TRBJ2-3. The CDR3 length is 11 residues. Per germline, CDR1 MRHNA and CDR2 SNTAGT.

This chain links TRBV6-1 with TRBJ2-1; TCRdb's D call of TRBD2 is untestable without DNA. The CDR3 sequence is 15 residues long. CDR1 MNHNS and CDR2 SASEGT come from the germline V gene. CDR3 residues: CASTASGSLYNEQFF.

The chain joins TRBV4-3 to TRBJ2-3; TCRdb's D gene call, TRBD2, goes unchecked for lack of DNA. The CDR3 loop spans 19 amino acids. Looked up from germline, CDR1 is LGHNA and CDR2 is YSLEER. The CDR3 sequence is CASSQDSVGRGASTDTQYF.

This chain joins TRBV5-5 and TRBJ1-1; TCRdb names TRBD1, which stays unverified in the absence of DNA. The CDR3 sequence is 15 residues long. Germline V gene data show CDR1 as SGHKS and CDR2 as YYEKEE (reference sequence). The CDR3 sequence is CASSSRDRADTEAFF.

The J gene is TRBJ2-3, the V gene TRBV29-1; TCRdb proposes TRBD1, but this gene call is untestable without DNA. Germline CDR1 reads SQVTM; CDR2 reads ANQGSEA. This CDR3 region has 14 residues. This chain's CDR3 is CSVRPGSGTDTQYF.

The chain employs TRBV6-1 and TRBJ2-5; TCRdb's D call, TRBD2, is unchecked because there is no DNA. The V gene's germline CDR1 is MNHNS and CDR2 SASEGT. The CDR3 totals 13 residues. CDR3 sequence: CASRKGLQETQYF.

The chain links TRBV7-8 to TRBJ1-1. The CDR3 spans 14 residues. In germline, CDR1 is SGHVS, CDR2 FQNEAQ. The CDR3 is CASSLETRYTEAFF.

The gene calls are TRBV7-8 and TRBJ2-7; TCRdb's D gene call, TRBD2, goes unchecked for lack of DNA. The CDR3 runs to 16 residues. CDR1 is SGHVS and CDR2 is FQNEAQ in the germline V gene. This CDR3 is CASSLARLAGAYEQYF.

The chain carries TRBV28 and TRBJ2-7; checking the TCRdb D call of TRBD1 is not possible without DNA. The germline gives CDR1 MDHEN, CDR2 SYDVKM. The CDR3 loop spans 15 amino acids. CDR3 region: CASSLSTGHSYEQYF.

The chain's CDR3 is CASSPLAGSSYEQYF. V is TRBV18 and J is TRBJ2-7; lacking DNA, the TRBD2 call made by TCRdb goes unchecked. This CDR3 region has 15 residues. Germline V gene sequence: CDR1 KGHSH, CDR2 LQKENI.

This CDR3 is CASSSGVRTDTQYF. V gene TRBV5-6 combines with J gene TRBJ2-3. The CDR3 extends over 14 amino acids. Germline CDR1 SGHDT, CDR2 YYEEEE.

V usage is TRBV7-2 and J usage is TRBJ2-1; checking the TCRdb D call of TRBD2 is not possible without DNA. This CDR3 is 14 amino acids long. Looked up from germline, CDR1 is SGHTA and CDR2 is FQGNSA. The CDR3 reads CASSLELAVNEQFF.

The J gene is TRBJ1-1, the V gene TRBV25-1. Germline CDR1 is MGHDK and CDR2 is SYGVNS. The CDR3 extends over 11 amino acids. CDR3 loop: CATLDRTEAFF.

This chain uses TRBV3-1 with TRBJ1-3; TCRdb's D gene call, TRBD1, goes unchecked for lack of DNA. The CDR3 totals 15 residues. Germline V lookup: CDR1 LGHDT, CDR2 YNNKEL (reference sequence). The CDR3 sequence is CASSPRGASGNTIYF.

The chain couples TRBV6-1 to TRBJ1-1; TCRdb picks TRBD1, but there is no DNA to check that call. Per germline, CDR1 MNHNS and CDR2 SASEGT. This CDR3 has 16 amino acids. Here the CDR3 reads CASIPNSGQGRTEAFF.

The rearrangement links TRBV7-8 to TRBJ1-3. Germline assignment: CDR1 SGHVS and CDR2 FQNEAQ. This CDR3 is built from 16 residues. The chain's CDR3 is CASSPRTTGHGNTIYF.

V and J are TRBV7-2 and TRBJ1-1. The CDR3 has 14 amino acids. Germline V gives CDR1 SGHTA, CDR2 FQGNSA. CDR3: CASSLTITNTEAFF.

The chain joins TRBV15 to TRBJ2-1; TCRdb gives TRBD1 as the D gene, but with no DNA this cannot be confirmed. Germline CDR1 LNHNV, CDR2 YYDKDF (reference sequence). The CDR3 sequence is 16 residues long. The CDR3: CATSRAWRDTYNEQFF.